This TCR beta chain was recovered during a study of vaccination and CD4 T cells after COVID-19. Overall study context: Controls used CEFX viral epitopes (positive), HIV-1 Nef peptides (negative), or no peptide.

Researchers used the Oncomine TCR Beta short-read assay to sequence DNA from cultured CD4+ T cells. TCRdb re-called the PCR reads through MiXCR, storing one row per CDR3 protein. The sample has about 17,000 distinct CDR3 sequences; roughly three fifths are singletons. Treatment reported: 10-day PBMC culture with coronavirus spike peptide pools or control peptides (ViraFEST assay). For this clonotype: What it recognizes is unknown.

The sample consisted of CD4+ T cells from blood, cultured in vitro. This clonotype was sampled from a human donor who had recovered from COVID-19.

The CDR3 DNA follows: TGTGCCAGCAGCCCACTCTCTGTGGGGCTAGCGGGTCGCCAGTACTTC. Protein sequence: CASSPLSVGLAGRQYF. This chain joins TRBV7-6 and TRBJ2-5; 8 bases match TRBD2. After removal of 5 bases from V and 10 bases from J, the junction contained 18 bases not matched to a gene. Looked up from germline, CDR1 is SGHVS and CDR2 is FNYEAQ. This CDR3 is built from 16 residues.